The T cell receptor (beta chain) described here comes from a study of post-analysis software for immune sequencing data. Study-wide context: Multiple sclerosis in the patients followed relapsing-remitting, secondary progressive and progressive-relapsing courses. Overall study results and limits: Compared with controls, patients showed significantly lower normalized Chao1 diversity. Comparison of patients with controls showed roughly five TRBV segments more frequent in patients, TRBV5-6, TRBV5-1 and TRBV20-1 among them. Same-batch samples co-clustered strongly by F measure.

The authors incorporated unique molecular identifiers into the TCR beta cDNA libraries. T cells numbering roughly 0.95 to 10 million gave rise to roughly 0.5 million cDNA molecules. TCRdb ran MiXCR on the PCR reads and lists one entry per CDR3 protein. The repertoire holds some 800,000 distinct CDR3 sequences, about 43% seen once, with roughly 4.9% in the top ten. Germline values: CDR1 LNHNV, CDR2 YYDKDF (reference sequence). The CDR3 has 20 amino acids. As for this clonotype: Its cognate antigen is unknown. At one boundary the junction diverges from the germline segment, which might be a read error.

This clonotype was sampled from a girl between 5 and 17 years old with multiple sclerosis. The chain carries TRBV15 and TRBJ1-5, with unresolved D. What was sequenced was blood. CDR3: CATSGELTPTTYFSNQPQHF. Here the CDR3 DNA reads TGTGCCACCAGCGGAGAACTTACTCCAACTACTTATTTTAGCAATCAGCCCCAGCATTTT.